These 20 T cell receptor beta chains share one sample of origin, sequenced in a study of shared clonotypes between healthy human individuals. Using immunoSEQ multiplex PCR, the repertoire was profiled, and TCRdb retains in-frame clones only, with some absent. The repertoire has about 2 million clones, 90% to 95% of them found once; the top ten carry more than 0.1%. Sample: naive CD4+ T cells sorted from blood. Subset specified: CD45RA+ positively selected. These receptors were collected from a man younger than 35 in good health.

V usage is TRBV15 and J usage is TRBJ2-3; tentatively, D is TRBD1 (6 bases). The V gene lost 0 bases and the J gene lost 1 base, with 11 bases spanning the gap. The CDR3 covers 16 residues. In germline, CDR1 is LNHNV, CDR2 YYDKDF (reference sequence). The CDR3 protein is CATSRDLGARTDTQYF. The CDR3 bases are TGTGCCACCAGCAGAGATCTGGGGGCCCGCACAGATACGCAGTATTTT.

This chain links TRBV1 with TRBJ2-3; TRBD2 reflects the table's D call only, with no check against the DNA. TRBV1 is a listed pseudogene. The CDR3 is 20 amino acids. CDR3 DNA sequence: TGCACCAGCAGCCAGGCCCCGGGACTAGCGGGGGGGCGAGGCACAGATACGCAGTATTTT. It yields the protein CTSSQAPGLAGGRGTDTQYF.

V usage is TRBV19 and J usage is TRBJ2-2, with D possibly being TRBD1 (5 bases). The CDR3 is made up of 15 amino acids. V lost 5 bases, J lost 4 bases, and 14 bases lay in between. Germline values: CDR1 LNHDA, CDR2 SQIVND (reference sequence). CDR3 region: CASSPVRVGTGELFF. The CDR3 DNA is TGTGCCAGTAGTCCGGTCAGGGTAGGCACCGGGGAGCTGTTTTTT.

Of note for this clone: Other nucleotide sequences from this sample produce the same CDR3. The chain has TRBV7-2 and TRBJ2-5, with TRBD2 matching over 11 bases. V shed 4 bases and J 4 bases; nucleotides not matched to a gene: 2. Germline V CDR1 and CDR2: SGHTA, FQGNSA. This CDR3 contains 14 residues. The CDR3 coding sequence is TGTGCCAGCAGCTCAGGACTAGCGGGAGAGACCCAGTACTTC. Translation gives CASSSGLAGETQYF.

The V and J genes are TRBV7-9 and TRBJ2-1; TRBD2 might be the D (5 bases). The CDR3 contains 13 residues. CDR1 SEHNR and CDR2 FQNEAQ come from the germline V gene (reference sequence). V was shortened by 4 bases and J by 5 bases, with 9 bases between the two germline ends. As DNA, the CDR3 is TGTGCCAGCAGCTCTATGGGAGACAATGAGCAGTTCTTC. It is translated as CASSSMGDNEQFF.

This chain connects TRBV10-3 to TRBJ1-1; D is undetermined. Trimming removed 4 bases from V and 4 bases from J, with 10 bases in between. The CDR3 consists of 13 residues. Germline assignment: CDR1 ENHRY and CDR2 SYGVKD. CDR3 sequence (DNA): TGTGCCATCAGTGTCCGAGAGGGCACTGAAGCTTTCTTT. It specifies CAISVREGTEAFF.

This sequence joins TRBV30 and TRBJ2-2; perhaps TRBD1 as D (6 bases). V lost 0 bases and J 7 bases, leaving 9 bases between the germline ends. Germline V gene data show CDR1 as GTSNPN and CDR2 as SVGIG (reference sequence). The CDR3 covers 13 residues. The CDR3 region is CAWSVDRFGELFF. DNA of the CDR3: TGTGCCTGGAGTGTCGACAGGTTCGGGGAGCTGTTTTTT.

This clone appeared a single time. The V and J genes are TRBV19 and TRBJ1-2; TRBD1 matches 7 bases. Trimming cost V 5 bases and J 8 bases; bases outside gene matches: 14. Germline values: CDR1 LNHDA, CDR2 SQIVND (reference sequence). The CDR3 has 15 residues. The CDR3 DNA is TGTGCCAGTAGTCCCTCGACAGGGCCATCGGGAGGCTACACCTTC. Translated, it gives CASSPSTGPSGGYTF.

The CDR3 loop is CAWTRAWTSGSYEQYF. The DNA for the CDR3 is TGTGCCTGGACTCGGGCCTGGACTAGCGGGAGCTACGAGCAGTACTTC. The V call is TRBV30, the J call TRBJ2-7, with 13 nucleotides matching TRBD2. J was trimmed by 3 bases and V by 4 bases; bases with no gene match: 9. The germline CDR1 and CDR2 sequences are GTSNPN and SVGIG (reference sequence). The CDR3 spans 16 residues. The full variable domain, rest sourced from reference TRBV30 and TRBJ2-7, is SQTIHQWPATLVQPVGSPLSLECTVEGTSNPNLYWYRQAAGRGLQLLFYSVGIGQISSEVPQNLSASRPQDRQFILSSKKLLLSDSGFYLCAWTRAWTSGSYEQYFGPGTRLTVT.

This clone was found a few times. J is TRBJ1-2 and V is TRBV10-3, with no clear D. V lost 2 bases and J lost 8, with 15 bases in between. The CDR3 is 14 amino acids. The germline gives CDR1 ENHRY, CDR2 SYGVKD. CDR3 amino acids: CAISEEVASGGYTF. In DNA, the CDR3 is TGTGCCATCAGTGAGGAGGTGGCGTCTGGGGGCTACACCTTC.

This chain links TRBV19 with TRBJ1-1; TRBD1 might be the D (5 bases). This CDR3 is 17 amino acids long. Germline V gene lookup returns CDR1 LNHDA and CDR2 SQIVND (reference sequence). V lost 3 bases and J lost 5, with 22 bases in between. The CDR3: CASSIPRGGNWPTEAFF. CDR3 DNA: TGTGCCAGTAGTATTCCCCGGGGGGGGAATTGGCCTACTGAAGCTTTCTTT.

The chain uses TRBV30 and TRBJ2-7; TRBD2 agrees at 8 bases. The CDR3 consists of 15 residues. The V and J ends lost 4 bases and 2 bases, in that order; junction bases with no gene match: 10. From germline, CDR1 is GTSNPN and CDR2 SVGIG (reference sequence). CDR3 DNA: TGTGCCTGGACCTGGGGAACTAGCGGTGCCTACGAGCAGTACTTC. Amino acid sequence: CAWTWGTSGAYEQYF. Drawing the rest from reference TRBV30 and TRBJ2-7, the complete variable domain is SQTIHQWPATLVQPVGSPLSLECTVEGTSNPNLYWYRQAAGRGLQLLFYSVGIGQISSEVPQNLSASRPQDRQFILSSKKLLLSDSGFYLCAWTWGTSGAYEQYFGPGTRLTVT.

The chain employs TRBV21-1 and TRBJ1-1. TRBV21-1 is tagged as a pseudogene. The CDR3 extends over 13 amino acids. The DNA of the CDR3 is TGTGCCAGCAGTACTTTCGGAAAACCTGAAGCTTTCTTT. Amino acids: CASSTFGKPEAFF.

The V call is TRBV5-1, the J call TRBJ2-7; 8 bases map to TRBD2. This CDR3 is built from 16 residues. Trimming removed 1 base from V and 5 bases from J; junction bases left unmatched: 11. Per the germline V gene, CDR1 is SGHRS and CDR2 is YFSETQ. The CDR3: CASSLMSSGRFHEQYF. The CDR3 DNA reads TGCGCCAGCAGCTTGATGAGCAGCGGGAGATTCCACGAGCAGTACTTC.

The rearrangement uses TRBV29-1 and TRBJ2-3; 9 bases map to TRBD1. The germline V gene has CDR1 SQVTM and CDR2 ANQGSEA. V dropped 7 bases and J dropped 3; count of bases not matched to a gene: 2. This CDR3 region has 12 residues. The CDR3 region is CSEGQGTDTQYF. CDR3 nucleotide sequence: TGCAGCGAAGGACAGGGGACAGATACGCAGTATTTT.

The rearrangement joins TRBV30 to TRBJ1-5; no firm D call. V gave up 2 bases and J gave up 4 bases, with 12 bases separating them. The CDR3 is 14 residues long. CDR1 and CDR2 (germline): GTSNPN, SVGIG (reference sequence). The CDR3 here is CAWSLLSGNQPQHF. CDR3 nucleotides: TGTGCCTGGAGTCTGTTGTCGGGGAATCAGCCCCAGCATTTT. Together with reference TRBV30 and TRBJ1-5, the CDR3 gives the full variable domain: SQTIHQWPATLVQPVGSPLSLECTVEGTSNPNLYWYRQAAGRGLQLLFYSVGIGQISSEVPQNLSASRPQDRQFILSSKKLLLSDSGFYLCAWSLLSGNQPQHFGDGTRLSIL.

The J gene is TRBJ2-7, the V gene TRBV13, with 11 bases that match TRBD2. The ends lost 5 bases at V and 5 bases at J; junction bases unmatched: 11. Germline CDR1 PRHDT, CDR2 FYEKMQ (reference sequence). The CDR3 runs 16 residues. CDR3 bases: TGTGCCAGCAGCAACCGACTAGCGGGGCCGGTCCACGAGCAGTACTTC. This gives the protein CASSNRLAGPVHEQYF.

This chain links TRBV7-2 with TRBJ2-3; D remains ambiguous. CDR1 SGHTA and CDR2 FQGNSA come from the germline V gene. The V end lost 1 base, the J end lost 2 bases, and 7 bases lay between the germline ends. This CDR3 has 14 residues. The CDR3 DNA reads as TGTGCCAGCAGCTTAGACTACACCACAGATACGCAGTATTTT. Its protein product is CASSLDYTTDTQYF.

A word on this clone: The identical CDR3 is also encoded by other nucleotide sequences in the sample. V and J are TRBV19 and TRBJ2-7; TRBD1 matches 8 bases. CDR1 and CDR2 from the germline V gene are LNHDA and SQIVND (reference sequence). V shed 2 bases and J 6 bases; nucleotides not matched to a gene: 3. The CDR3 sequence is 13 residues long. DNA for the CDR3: TGTGCCAGTAGTATAACAGGGGGAGGCGAGCAGTACTTC. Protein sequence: CASSITGGGEQYF.

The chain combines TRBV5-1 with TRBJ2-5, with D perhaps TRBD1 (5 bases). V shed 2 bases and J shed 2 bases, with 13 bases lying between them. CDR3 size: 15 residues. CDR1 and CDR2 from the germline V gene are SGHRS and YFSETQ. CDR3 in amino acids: CASSFRQLQQETQYF. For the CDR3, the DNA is TGCGCCAGCAGCTTTCGACAGCTGCAGCAAGAGACCCAGTACTTC.